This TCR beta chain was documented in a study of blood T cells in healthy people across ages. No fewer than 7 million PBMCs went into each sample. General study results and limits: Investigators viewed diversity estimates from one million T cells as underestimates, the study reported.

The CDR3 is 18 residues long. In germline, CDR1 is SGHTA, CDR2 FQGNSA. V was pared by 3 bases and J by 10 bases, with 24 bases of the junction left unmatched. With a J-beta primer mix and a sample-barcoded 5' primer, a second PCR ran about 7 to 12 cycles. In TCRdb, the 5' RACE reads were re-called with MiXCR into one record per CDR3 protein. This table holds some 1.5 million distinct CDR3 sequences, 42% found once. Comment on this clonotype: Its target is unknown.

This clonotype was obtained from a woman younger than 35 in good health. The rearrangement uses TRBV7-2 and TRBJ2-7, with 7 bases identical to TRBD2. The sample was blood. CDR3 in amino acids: CASSFLEGSGPGRANQYF. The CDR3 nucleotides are TGTGCCAGCAGCTTTTTGGAAGGTAGCGGGCCGGGGAGAGCGAATCAGTACTTC.